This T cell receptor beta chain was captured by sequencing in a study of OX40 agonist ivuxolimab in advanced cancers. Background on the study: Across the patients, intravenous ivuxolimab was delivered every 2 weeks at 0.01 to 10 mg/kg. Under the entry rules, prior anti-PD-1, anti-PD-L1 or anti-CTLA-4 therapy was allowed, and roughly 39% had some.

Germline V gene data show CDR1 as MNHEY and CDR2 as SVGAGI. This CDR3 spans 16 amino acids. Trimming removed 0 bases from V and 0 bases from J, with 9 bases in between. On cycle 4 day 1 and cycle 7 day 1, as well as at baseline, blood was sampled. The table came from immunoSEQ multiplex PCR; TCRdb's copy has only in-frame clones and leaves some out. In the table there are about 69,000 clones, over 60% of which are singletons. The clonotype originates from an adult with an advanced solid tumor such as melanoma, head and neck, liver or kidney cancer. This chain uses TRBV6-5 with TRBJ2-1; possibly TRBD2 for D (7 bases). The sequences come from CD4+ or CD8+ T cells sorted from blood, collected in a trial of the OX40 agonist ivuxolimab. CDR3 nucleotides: TGTGCCAGCAGTTACTCGAGGGGGGGCTCCTACAATGAGCAGTTCTTC. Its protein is CASSYSRGGSYNEQFF.